Below, 12 T cell receptor beta chains from the same sample are listed, as sequenced in a study of PD-L1 blockade in urothelial cancer. Libraries were prepared by immunoSEQ multiplex PCR; TCRdb keeps only in-frame clonotypes and omits some of them. The sample lists about 84,000 clones; roughly 82% were seen once. The sequences come from PBMCs, collected around atezolizumab (anti-PD-L1) treatment. Receptors originate from a man between 70 and 80 years old with urothelial cancer.

This chain uses TRBV6-6 with TRBJ2-5; the D is unclear. Germline V CDR1 and CDR2: MNHNY, SVGAGI (reference sequence). This CDR3 is 15 amino acids long. The V gene lost 1 base and the J gene lost 7 bases, with 16 bases spanning the gap. In DNA, the CDR3 is TGTGCCAGCAGTTACTTTCGGCAGGCCAAGGCGACCCAGTACTTC. This codes for CASSYFRQAKATQYF.

The gene calls are TRBV7-9 and TRBJ1-2; TRBD1 matches at 8 bases. The CDR3 totals 14 residues. Germline CDR1 reads SEHNR; CDR2 reads FQNEAQ (reference sequence). The V gene end was trimmed by 6 bases and the J gene end by 0 bases; junction bases not matched to a gene: 3. The CDR3 region has the DNA TGTGCCAGCAGACAGGGGGGAGCTAACTATGGCTACACCTTC. Protein product: CASRQGGANYGYTF. The full variable domain, in which reference TRBV7-9 and TRBJ1-2 provide the parts outside the CDR3, is DTGVSQNPRHKITKRGQNVTFRCDPISEHNRLYWYRQTLGQGPEFLTYFQNEAQLEKSRLLSDRFSAERPKGSFSTLEIQRTEQGDSAMYLCASRQGGANYGYTFGSGTRLTVV.

V usage is TRBV7-2 and J usage is TRBJ2-7; 8 nucleotides match TRBD1. The J segment lost 5 bases and the V segment lost 1 base, leaving 10 bases of the junction unmatched. There are 16 residues in the CDR3. Germline CDR1 reads SGHTA; CDR2 reads FQGNSA. The CDR3 loop is CASSLGMGRGRNEQYF. Written as DNA, the CDR3 is TGTGCCAGCAGCTTAGGAATGGGCAGGGGGCGGAACGAGCAGTACTTC.

V gene TRBV4-1 combines with J gene TRBJ2-5; TRBD1 aligns across 7 bases. Germline assignment: CDR1 MGHRA and CDR2 YSYEKL. V was clipped by 4 bases and J by 1 base; unmatched bases: 6. CDR3 length: 15 amino acids. The CDR3 DNA sequence: TGCGCCAGCAGCCTCACCGGGACAGTCCAAGAGACCCAGTACTTC. Translated, it gives CASSLTGTVQETQYF.

The gene calls are TRBV5-1 and TRBJ1-2; D is possibly TRBD1 (5 bases). Germline V gives CDR1 SGHRS, CDR2 YFSETQ. The CDR3 length is 13 residues. V was clipped by 5 bases and J by 2 bases, with 10 bases between them. In DNA, the CDR3 is TGCGCCAGCAGTGAAGGACAAAACTATGGCTACACCTTC. Translating it yields CASSEGQNYGYTF.

This clone was recorded once. A clone one base away is much larger, so this may be a read error. The same CDR3 arises from other DNA sequences in this sample as well. The chain couples TRBV5-6 to TRBJ1-1, with unresolved D. The CDR3 spans 14 residues. V was trimmed by 4 bases and J by 1 base, leaving 11 bases between them. Germline values: CDR1 SGHDT, CDR2 YYEEEE. The CDR3 spells CASSRYTRNTEAFF. In DNA, the CDR3 is TGTGCCAGCAGCAGATACACTAGGAACACTGAAGCTTTCTTT. The entire variable domain, with the rest obtained from reference TRBV5-6 and TRBJ1-1, is as follows: DAGVTQSPTHLIKTRGQQVTLRCSPKSGHDTVSWYQQALGQGPQFIFQYYEEEERQRGNFPDRFSGHQFPNYSSELNVNALLLGDSALYLCASSRYTRNTEAFFGQGTRLTVV.

This rearrangement joins TRBV7-8 to TRBJ1-5; D unclear. The CDR3 runs to 15 residues. From germline, CDR1 is SGHVS and CDR2 FQNEAQ. Trimming left V 1 base short and J 6 bases short, with 13 bases between. The CDR3: CASSLVSGGGQPQHF. The CDR3 DNA reads TGTGCCAGCAGCTTAGTCTCGGGAGGTGGTCAGCCCCAGCATTTT.

J is TRBJ1-1 and V is TRBV6-6; the D gene is possibly TRBD1 (5 bases). The CDR3 loop spans 14 amino acids. In germline, CDR1 is MNHNY, CDR2 SVGAGI (reference sequence). Trimming took off 5 bases at V and 1 base at J, with 11 bases between the two ends. This CDR3 reads CASSTRQKNTEAFF. CDR3 in DNA: TGTGCCAGCAGTACCCGACAGAAGAACACTGAAGCTTTCTTT.

This clone was counted once. CDR3 protein: CASSPPGLRQETQYF. CDR3 bases: TGTGCCAGCTCACCACCAGGACTGAGACAAGAGACCCAGTACTTC. The chain carries TRBV18 and TRBJ2-5; a possible D gene is TRBD2 (5 bases). Germline lookup yields CDR1 KGHSH and CDR2 LQKENI. The CDR3 is 15 residues long. V dropped 0 bases and J dropped 2 bases, with 10 bases sitting between them. The full variable domain, rest sourced from reference TRBV18 and TRBJ2-5, is NAGVMQNPRHLVRRRGQEARLRCSPMKGHSHVYWYRQLPEEGLKFMVYLQKENIIDESGMPKERFSAEFPKEGPSILRIQQVVRGDSAAYFCASSPPGLRQETQYFGPGTRLLVL.

The rearrangement uses TRBV11-3 and TRBJ2-1, with 11 bases fitting TRBD1. Trimming removed 7 bases from V and 8 bases from J; junction bases left unmatched: 7. The germline V gene has CDR1 SGHNT and CDR2 YENEEA. The CDR3 spans 14 residues. Written as DNA, the CDR3 is TGTGCCAGCAAGACGGGACAGGGGGAAGATGAGCAGTTCTTC. It yields the protein CASKTGQGEDEQFF.

This sequence joins TRBV25-1 and TRBJ1-1; TRBD1 matches 10 bases. This CDR3 is built from 15 residues. The germline V gene encodes CDR1 MGHDK and CDR2 SYGVNS. After removal of 6 bases from V and 5 bases from J, the junction contained 9 bases not matched to a gene. CDR3 in DNA: TGTGCCAGCAGCCAACTGACAGGGGGCAGGACTGAAGCTTTCTTT. Translated: CASSQLTGGRTEAFF.

CDR3 loop: CASSLAGGGEQYF. In nucleotides, the CDR3 is TGTGCCAGCAGCTTAGCGGGAGGGGGCGAGCAGTACTTC. The chain uses TRBV7-2 and TRBJ2-7; D possibly corresponds to TRBD2 (7 bases). The CDR3 length is 13 residues. Germline V gene data show CDR1 as SGHTA and CDR2 as FQGNSA. Trimming took off 0 bases at V and 6 bases at J, with 9 bases between the two ends.